The clone carrying this T cell receptor beta chain has a single count. The antigen remains unidentified. CDR1 and CDR2 (germline): MNHNS, SASEGT. CDR3 size: 17 residues. V was clipped by 2 bases and J by 2 bases; unmatched bases: 7. The sample belongs to a study of identifying expanded T cells in peripheral blood. Measured with immunoSEQ multiplex PCR; TCRdb has only the in-frame clones, and not every one. Counted here are about 100,000 clones, 85% to 90% occurring once; the ten biggest clones make up 3.5% to 5%. Findings and limits, study-wide: Across healthy donors, higher total template counts meant significantly greater approximately 2-week count variance.

V and J are TRBV6-1 and TRBJ2-5; 11 bases map to TRBD1. Sequenced sample: blood. This TCR came from a person aged 18 to 70 in good health. This chain's CDR3 is CASSEWTGTGGQETQYF. The CDR3 bases are TGTGCCAGCAGTGAATGGACCGGGACAGGGGGGCAAGAGACCCAGTACTTC.